This entry features one T cell receptor beta chain sequence. Its antigen is not known. This record comes from a study of shared clonotypes between healthy human individuals. The wider study: Each donor's CD8 memory used one plate, CD8 naive two, each CD4 subset three.

CDR1 is GTSNPN and CDR2 is SVGIG in the germline V gene (reference sequence). The CDR3 length is 15 residues. Germline trimming cut 0 bases from V and 6 bases from J; bases unmatched to any gene: 7. Naive CD8 cells, CD45RO-negative and positively selected for CCR7, excluded terminally differentiated effector memory CD45RA+ cells. Libraries were prepared by immunoSEQ multiplex PCR; TCRdb keeps only in-frame clonotypes and omits some of them. The sample has just over 2,000,000 clones, about 94% seen once. Study results and limitations: On the whole, naive subsets had larger estimated richness than memory subsets had.

The TCR originated in a man younger than 35 in good health. Sequencing used naive CD8+ T cells sorted from blood. V and J are TRBV30 and TRBJ2-2; 7 nucleotides match TRBD2. DNA for the CDR3: TGTGCCTGGAGTGTGGATCGGGGAGGGGCCGGGGAGCTGTTTTTT. Amino acids: CAWSVDRGGAGELFF.